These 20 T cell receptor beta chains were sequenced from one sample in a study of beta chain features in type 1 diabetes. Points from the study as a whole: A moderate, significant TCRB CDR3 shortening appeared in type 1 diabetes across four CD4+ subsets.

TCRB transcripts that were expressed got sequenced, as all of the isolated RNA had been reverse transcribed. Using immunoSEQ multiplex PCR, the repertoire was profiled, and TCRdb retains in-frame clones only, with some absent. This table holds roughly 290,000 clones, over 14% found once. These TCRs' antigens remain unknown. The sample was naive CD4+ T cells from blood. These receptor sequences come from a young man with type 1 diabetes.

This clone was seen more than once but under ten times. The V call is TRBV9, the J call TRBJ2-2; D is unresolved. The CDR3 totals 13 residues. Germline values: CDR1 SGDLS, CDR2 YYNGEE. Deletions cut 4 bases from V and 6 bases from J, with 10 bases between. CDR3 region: CASSPLRAGELFF. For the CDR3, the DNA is TGTGCCAGCAGCCCTCTCCGGGCCGGGGAGCTGTTTTTT.

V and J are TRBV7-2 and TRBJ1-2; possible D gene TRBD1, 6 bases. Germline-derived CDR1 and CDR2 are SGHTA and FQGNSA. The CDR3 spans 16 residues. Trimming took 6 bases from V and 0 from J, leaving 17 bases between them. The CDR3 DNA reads TGTGCCAGCAGACTCACAGGGACTACGGCTAACTATGGCTACACCTTC. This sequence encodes CASRLTGTTANYGYTF.

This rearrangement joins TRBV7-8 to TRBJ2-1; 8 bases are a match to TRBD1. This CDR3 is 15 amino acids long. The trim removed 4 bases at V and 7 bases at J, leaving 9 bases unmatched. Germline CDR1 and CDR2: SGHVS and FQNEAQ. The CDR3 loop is CASSWKRTGRNEQFF. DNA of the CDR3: TGTGCCAGCAGCTGGAAGCGGACAGGGAGGAATGAGCAGTTCTTC.

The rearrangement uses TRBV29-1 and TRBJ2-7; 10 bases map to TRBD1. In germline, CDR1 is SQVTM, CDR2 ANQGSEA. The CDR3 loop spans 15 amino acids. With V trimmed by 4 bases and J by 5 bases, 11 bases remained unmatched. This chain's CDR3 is CSVAKTGTGVHEQYF. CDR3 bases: TGCAGCGTTGCCAAAACCGGGACAGGGGTGCACGAGCAGTACTTC.

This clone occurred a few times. The CDR3 coding sequence is TGTGCCAGCAGAAAACCAGGGGGTAGGGGAAACACCATATATTTT. Residues: CASRKPGGRGNTIYF. This chain uses TRBV11-2 with TRBJ1-3; TRBD1 matches 7 bases. CDR3 size: 15 residues. Losses at the gene ends were 6 bases for V and 4 bases for J; bases not matched to a gene: 9. CDR1 and CDR2 from the germline V gene are SGHAT and FQNNGV.

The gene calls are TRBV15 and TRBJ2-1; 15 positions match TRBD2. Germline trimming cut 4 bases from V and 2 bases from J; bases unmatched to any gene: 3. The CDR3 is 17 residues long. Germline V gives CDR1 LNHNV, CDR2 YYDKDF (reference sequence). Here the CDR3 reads CATSTGLAGGAYNEQFF. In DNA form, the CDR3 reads TGTGCCACCAGCACGGGACTAGCGGGAGGAGCCTACAATGAGCAGTTCTTC.

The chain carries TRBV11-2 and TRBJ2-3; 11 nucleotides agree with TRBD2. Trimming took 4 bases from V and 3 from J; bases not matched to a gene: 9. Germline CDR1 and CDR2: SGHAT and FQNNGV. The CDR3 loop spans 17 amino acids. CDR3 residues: CASSSPLAGGGTDTQYF. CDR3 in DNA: TGTGCCAGCAGCTCTCCCCTAGCGGGGGGAGGAACAGATACGCAGTATTTT. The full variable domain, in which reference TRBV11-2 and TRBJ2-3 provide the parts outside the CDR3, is EAGVAQSPRYKIIEKRQSVAFWCNPISGHATLYWYQQILGQGPKLLIQFQNNGVVDDSQLPKDRFSAERLKGVDSTLKIQPAKLEDSAVYLCASSSPLAGGGTDTQYFGPGTRLTVL.

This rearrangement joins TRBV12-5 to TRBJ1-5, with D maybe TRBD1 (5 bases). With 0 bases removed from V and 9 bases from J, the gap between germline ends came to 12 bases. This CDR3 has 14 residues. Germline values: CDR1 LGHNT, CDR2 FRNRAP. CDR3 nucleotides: TGTGCTAGTGGTTTGGTTTTCACCCAGGGGCCCCAGCATTTT. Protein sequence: CASGLVFTQGPQHF.

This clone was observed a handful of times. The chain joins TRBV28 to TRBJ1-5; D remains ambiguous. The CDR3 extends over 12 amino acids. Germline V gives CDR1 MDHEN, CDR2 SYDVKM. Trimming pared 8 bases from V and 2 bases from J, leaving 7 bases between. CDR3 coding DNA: TGTGCCAGCCGCGTGGGCAATCAGCCCCAGCATTTT. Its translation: CASRVGNQPQHF.

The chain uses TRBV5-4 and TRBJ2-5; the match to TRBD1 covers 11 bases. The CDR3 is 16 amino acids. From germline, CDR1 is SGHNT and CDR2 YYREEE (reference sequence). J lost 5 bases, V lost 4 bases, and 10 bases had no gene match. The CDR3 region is CASSPGTGGIVETQYF. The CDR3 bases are TGTGCCAGCAGCCCCGGGACAGGGGGAATTGTGGAGACCCAGTACTTC.

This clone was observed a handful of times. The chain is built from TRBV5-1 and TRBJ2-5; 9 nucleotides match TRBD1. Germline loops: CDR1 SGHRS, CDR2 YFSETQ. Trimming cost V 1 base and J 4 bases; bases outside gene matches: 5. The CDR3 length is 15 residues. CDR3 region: CASSLTGGGGETQYF. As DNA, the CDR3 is TGCGCCAGCAGCTTGACAGGGGGCGGAGGAGAGACCCAGTACTTC.

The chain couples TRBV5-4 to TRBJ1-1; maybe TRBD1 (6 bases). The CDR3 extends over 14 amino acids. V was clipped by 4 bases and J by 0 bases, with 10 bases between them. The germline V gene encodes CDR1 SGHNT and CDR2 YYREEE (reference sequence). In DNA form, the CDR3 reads TGTGCCAGCAGCCTCAGGGGAATGAACACTGAAGCTTTCTTT. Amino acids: CASSLRGMNTEAFF.

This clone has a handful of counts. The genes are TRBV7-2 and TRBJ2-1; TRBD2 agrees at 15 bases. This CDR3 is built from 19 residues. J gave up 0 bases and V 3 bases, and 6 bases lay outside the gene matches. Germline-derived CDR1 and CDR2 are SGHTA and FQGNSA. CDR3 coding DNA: TGTGCCAGCAGCTTCGGACTAGCGGGAGGGAATAGCTCCTACAATGAGCAGTTCTTC. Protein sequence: CASSFGLAGGNSSYNEQFF.

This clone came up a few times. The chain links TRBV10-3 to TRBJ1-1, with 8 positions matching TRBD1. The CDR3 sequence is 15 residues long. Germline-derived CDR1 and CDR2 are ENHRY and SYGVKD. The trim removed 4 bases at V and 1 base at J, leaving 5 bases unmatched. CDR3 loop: CAISVATGENTEAFF. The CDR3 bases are TGTGCCATCAGTGTTGCGACAGGGGAGAACACTGAAGCTTTCTTT.

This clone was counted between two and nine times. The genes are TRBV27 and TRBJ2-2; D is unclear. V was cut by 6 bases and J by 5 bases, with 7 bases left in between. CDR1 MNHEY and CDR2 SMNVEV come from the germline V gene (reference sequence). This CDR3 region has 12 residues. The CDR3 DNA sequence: TGTGCCAGCAGAGCCCGGACCGGGGAGCTGTTTTTT. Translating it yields CASRARTGELFF.

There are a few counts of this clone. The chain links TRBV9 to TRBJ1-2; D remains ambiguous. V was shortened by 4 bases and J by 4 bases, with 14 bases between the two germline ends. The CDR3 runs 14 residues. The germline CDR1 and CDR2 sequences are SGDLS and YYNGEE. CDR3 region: CASSTSTRGYGYTF. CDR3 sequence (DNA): TGTGCCAGCAGCACCAGTACCCGCGGCTATGGCTACACCTTC.

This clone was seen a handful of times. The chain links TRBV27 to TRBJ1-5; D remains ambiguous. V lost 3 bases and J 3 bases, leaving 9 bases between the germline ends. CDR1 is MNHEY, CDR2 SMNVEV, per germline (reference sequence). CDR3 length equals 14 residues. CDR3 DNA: TGTGCCAGCAGTTTCTACAGTACCAATCAGCCCCAGCATTTT. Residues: CASSFYSTNQPQHF.

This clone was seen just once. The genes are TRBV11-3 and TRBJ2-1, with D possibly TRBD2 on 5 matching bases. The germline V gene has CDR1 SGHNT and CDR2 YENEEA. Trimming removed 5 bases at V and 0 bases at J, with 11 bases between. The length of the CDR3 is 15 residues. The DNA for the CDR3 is TGTGCCAGCAGCGACGAGGGAAGCTCCTACAATGAGCAGTTCTTC. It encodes CASSDEGSSYNEQFF.

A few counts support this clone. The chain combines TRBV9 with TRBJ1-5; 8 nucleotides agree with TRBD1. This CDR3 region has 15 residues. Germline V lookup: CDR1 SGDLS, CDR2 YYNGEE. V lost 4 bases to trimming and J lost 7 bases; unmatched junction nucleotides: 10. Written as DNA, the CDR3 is TGTGCCAGCAGCCTTTCCCAGGGGGCAGGGCAGCCCCAGCATTTT. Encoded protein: CASSLSQGAGQPQHF.

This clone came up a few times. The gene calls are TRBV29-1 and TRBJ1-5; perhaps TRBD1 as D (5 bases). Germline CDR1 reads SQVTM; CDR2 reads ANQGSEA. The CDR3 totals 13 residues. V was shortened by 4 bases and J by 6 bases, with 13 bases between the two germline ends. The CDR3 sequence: CSVAGESGQPQHF. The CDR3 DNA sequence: TGCAGCGTTGCGGGGGAATCCGGTCAGCCCCAGCATTTT.